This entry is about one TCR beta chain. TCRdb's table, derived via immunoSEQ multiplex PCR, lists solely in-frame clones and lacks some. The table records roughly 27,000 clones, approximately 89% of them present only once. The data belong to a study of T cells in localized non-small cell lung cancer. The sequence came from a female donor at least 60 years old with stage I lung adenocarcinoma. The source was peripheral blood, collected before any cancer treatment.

The CDR3 sequence is CASSESQGANYGYTF. In nucleotides, the CDR3 is TGCGCCAGCAGTGAGTCACAGGGGGCTAACTATGGCTACACCTTC. J is TRBJ1-2 and V is TRBV10-1, with 8 nucleotides matching TRBD1. The CDR3 has 15 amino acids. J was trimmed by 0 bases and V by 0 bases; bases with no gene match: 0. Germline-derived CDR1 and CDR2 are WNHNN and SYGVQD (reference sequence).